This TCR beta chain is from a study of cytomegalovirus exposure and HLA in healthy donors. The CDR3 sequence is 16 residues long. Losses at the gene ends were 5 bases for V and 3 bases for J; bases not matched to a gene: 7. Germline V gene sequence: CDR1 SGHAT, CDR2 FQNNGV. PCR amplification relied on 60 Vbeta primers (plus 13 Jbeta primers). Here immunoSEQ multiplex PCR was the method, and the copy in TCRdb shows in-frame clones only, minus some. Here the sample spans about 190,000 clones, about three quarters being singletons. General study findings and limits: Later analysis suggested most CMV-associated TCR beta chains were HLA-restricted.

To note about this clone: Its antigen is unidentified.

Sequenced input: PBMCs. The rearrangement joins TRBV11-2 to TRBJ2-7, with 13 bases that match TRBD2. This TCR was sampled from a woman aged 40 to 49 in good health and CMV-seronegative. Here the CDR3 reads CASSPSLAGGIYEQYF. The CDR3 DNA reads TGTGCCAGCAGCCCTTCACTAGCGGGAGGGATCTACGAGCAGTACTTC.